The T cell receptor beta chain described here comes from a study of blood T cell repertoires in COVID-19. V lost 0 bases and J 0 bases, leaving 12 bases between the germline ends. The germline gives CDR1 LGHDT, CDR2 YNNKEL (reference sequence). The CDR3 has 17 residues. TCRdb's table, derived via immunoSEQ multiplex PCR, lists solely in-frame clones and lacks some. The sample has just under 150,000 clones, more than 75% seen once. Sequencing input: peripheral blood. The J gene is TRBJ2-1, the V gene TRBV3-1 (or the pseudogene TRBV3-2); D call uncertain. The sequence was collected from a middle-aged man who had recovered from COVID-19. The CDR3 loop is CASSQDRRWLSYNEQFF. Here the CDR3 DNA reads TGTGCCAGCAGCCAAGATCGCAGATGGCTCTCCTACAATGAGCAGTTCTTC.